This T cell receptor (beta chain) was documented in a study of cytomegalovirus exposure and HLA in healthy donors. Study-wide results and caveats: In a later analysis, V- and J-gene trimming of beta chains associated with a DCLRE1C missense variant, replicated independently. In a later analysis, CMV-associated beta chains were mostly HLA-associated, it appeared.

Primers included in the PCR were 60 Vbeta and 13 Jbeta primers. Clones were sequenced by immunoSEQ multiplex PCR, and TCRdb holds only the in-frame ones, with some missing. The sample gives over 120,000 clones, approximately 79% of which show up once; approximately 4.3% is in the top ten. CDR1 is SGDLS, CDR2 YYNGEE, per germline. The V end lost 4 bases, the J end lost 7 bases, and 20 bases lay between the germline ends. The CDR3 has 15 amino acids. Details on this clone: As yet, its antigen is unknown.

The receptor was derived from a man younger than 35 in good health and CMV-seropositive. Sequencing used PBMCs. The V call is TRBV9, the J call TRBJ1-2; no firm D call. CDR3 DNA: TGTGCCAGCAGCCGGGAGCCGCTTTTTGGTGTTGGCTACACCTTC. Translating it yields CASSREPLFGVGYTF.